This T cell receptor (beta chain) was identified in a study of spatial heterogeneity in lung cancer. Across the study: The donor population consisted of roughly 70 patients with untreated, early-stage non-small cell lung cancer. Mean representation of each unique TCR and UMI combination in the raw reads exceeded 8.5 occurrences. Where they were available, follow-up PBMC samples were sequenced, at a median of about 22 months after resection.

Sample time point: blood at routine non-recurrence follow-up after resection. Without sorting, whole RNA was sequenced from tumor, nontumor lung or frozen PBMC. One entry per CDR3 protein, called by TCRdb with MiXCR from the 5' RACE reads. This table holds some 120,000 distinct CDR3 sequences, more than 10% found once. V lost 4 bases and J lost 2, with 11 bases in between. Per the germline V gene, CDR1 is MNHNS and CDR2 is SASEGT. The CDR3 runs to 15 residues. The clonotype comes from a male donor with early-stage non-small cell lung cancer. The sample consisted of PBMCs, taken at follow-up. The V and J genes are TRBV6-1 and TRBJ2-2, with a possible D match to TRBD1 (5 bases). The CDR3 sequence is CASSGDRSNTGELFF. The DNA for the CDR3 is TGTGCCAGCAGTGGCGACAGAAGTAACACCGGGGAGCTGTTTTTT.